This T cell receptor beta chain was sequenced in a study of regulatory T cells in long-lasting Graves disease. Time point denoted: newly diagnosed GD, antithyroid drugs for less than 3 months. RNA isolated from PBMCs was used to make the TCR library. The CDR3 sequence is 16 residues long. Germline assignment: CDR1 MNHEY and CDR2 SMNVEV (reference sequence). Trimming at V came to 4 bases and at J to 4 bases, leaving 9 bases not matched to a gene. Library construction for TCR beta used iRepertoire HTBI primers and Arm-PCR of CDR3 regions. TCRdb re-called the multiplex PCR reads through MiXCR, storing one row per CDR3 protein. The repertoire holds roughly 380,000 distinct CDR3 sequences, with over 15% as singletons. This sample was shared with a second study, whose subject was T cells in Graves' hyperthyroidism and ophthalmopathy.

Sequencing was performed on peripheral blood mononuclear cells (PBMCs), taken at new diagnosis, from a patient treated with antithyroid drugs. The J gene is TRBJ2-1, the V gene TRBV27; 8 bases fit TRBD2. The origin of this receptor is a man aged 40-49 years with Graves disease. The CDR3 region has the DNA TGTGCCAGCAGTTCCCGTATGAAGCGGGGGTACAATGAGCAGTTCTTC. Its protein is CASSSRMKRGYNEQFF.